The source of this TCR beta chain is a study of T cell changes during pregnancy in multiple sclerosis. The CDR3 has 16 residues. Germline CDR1 reads LNHDA; CDR2 reads SQIVND (reference sequence). V lost 0 bases and J lost 6; bases outside the gene matches: 9. The assay was immunoSEQ multiplex PCR, and TCRdb's table has in-frame clones only and misses some. The table includes 100,000 or so clones, roughly 92% detected once. Specimen: peripheral blood, collected in the second trimester of pregnancy. This rearrangement joins TRBV19 to TRBJ2-7; TRBD2 agrees at 9 bases. This TCR was recovered from a female donor with multiple sclerosis, enrolled in a pregnancy study. The CDR3 region has the DNA TGTGCCAGTAGTATAGAAGGTAGCGGGAGCAGGAGCGAGCAGTACTTC. Translated, it gives CASSIEGSGSRSEQYF.